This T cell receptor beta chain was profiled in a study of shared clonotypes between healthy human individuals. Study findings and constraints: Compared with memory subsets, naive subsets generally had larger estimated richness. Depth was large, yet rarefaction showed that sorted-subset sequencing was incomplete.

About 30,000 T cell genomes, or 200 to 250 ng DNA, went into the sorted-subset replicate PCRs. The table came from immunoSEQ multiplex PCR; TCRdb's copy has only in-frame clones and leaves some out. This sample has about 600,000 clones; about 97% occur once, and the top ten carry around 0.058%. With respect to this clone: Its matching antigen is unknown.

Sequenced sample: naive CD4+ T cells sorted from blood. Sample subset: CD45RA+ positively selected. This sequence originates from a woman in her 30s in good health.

The CDR3 is CASSLDVNNAGLGQYF. CDR3 bases: TGCGCCAGCAGCTTGGACGTGAACAATGCAGGGTTGGGGCAGTACTTC. This chain joins TRBV5-1 and TRBJ2-7; D is possibly TRBD1 (5 bases). Germline-derived CDR1 and CDR2 are SGHRS and YFSETQ. The CDR3 covers 16 residues. The V end was cut by 0 bases, the J end by 9 bases, with 22 bases between.